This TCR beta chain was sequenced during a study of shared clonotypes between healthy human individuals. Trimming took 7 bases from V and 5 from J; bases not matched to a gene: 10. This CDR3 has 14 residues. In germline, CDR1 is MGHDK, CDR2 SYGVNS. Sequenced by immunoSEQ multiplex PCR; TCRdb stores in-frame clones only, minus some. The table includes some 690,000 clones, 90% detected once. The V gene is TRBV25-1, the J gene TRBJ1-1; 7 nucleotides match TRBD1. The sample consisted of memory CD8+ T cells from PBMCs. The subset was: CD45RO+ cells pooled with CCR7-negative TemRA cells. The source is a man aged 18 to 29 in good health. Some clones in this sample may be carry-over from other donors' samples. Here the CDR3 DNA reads TGTGCCAGCAATATGGGACAGTTTGGGACTGAAGCTTTCTTT. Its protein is CASNMGQFGTEAFF.